These 22 T cell receptor beta chains came from one sample sequenced in a study of blood T cell repertoires in COVID-19. Profiled with immunoSEQ multiplex PCR; TCRdb holds only in-frame clones, not every one. The sample has about 380,000 clones; around nine tenths are singletons. Source material: PBMCs or T cells enriched from blood (not recorded which). The origin of the receptors is a woman younger than 30 who had recovered from COVID-19.

The rearrangement uses TRBV9 and TRBJ1-2, with D perhaps matching TRBD1 (6 bases). The CDR3 runs to 14 residues. The germline CDR1 and CDR2 sequences are SGDLS and YYNGEE. Trimming shortened V by 4 bases and J by 7 bases, and 17 bases separated the two germline ends. CDR3 sequence reads: CASSTGTGASGYTF. The DNA for the CDR3 is TGTGCCAGCAGCACAGGGACGGGTGCTTCTGGCTACACCTTC. The whole variable domain, filled in from reference TRBV9 and TRBJ1-2, reads DSGVTQTPKHLITATGQRVTLRCSPRSGDLSVYWYQQSLDQGLQFLIQYYNGEERAKGNILERFSAQQFPDLHSELNLSSLELGDSALYFCASSTGTGASGYTFGSGTRLTVV.

The rearrangement uses TRBV2 and TRBJ1-5, with a weak D call TRBD1 (6 bases). The CDR3 consists of 16 residues. Trimming cost V 6 bases and J 0 bases, with 15 bases left between them. Germline-derived CDR1 and CDR2 are SNHLY and FYNNEI. The CDR3 nucleotides are TGTGCCAGCAGGGGGGGGACAAACGGTAGCAATCAGCCCCAGCATTTT. Its protein is CASRGGTNGSNQPQHF.

V and J are TRBV30 and TRBJ1-4; 9 positions match TRBD1. V gave up 0 bases and J gave up 7 bases; unmatched junction bases: 6. The CDR3 consists of 15 residues. CDR1 is GTSNPN, CDR2 SVGIG, per germline (reference sequence). The CDR3 is CAWSVKGQGFEKLFF. The CDR3 DNA is TGTGCCTGGAGTGTAAAAGGACAGGGGTTTGAAAAACTGTTTTTT.

This CDR3 reads CASSLNQGGNIQYF. CDR3 sequence (DNA): TGTGCCAGCAGTTTAAATCAGGGAGGGAACATTCAGTACTTC. The chain has TRBV27 and TRBJ2-4; TRBD2 aligns across 7 bases. The CDR3 has 14 amino acids. Trimming took 2 bases from V and 7 from J; bases not matched to a gene: 5. From germline, CDR1 is MNHEY and CDR2 SMNVEV (reference sequence).

The CDR3 DNA reads as TGTGCCAGCAGCCAAGCGACAGGGACGGTGATCAATGAGCAGTTCTTC. Translation: CASSQATGTVINEQFF. The J gene is TRBJ2-1, the V gene TRBV3-1 (or the pseudogene TRBV3-2); TRBD1 agrees at 7 bases. The CDR3 runs 16 residues. The germline CDR1 and CDR2 sequences are LGHDT and YNNKEL (reference sequence). J was trimmed by 6 bases and V by 1 base; bases with no gene match: 9.

This sequence joins TRBV18 and TRBJ1-6; D is uncertain. Germline V gene data show CDR1 as KGHSH and CDR2 as LQKENI. V was clipped by 5 bases and J by 8 bases, with 10 bases between them. The CDR3 is made up of 13 amino acids. The CDR3: CASSASGDSPLHF. The CDR3 DNA is TGTGCCAGCTCAGCTTCAGGTGATTCACCCCTCCACTTT.

The chain carries TRBV6-5 and TRBJ2-7; 9 bases align to TRBD1. CDR1 and CDR2 from the germline V gene are MNHEY and SVGAGI. The V segment lost 2 bases and the J segment 4 bases; nucleotides outside the gene matches: 6. This CDR3 has 15 amino acids. This chain's CDR3 is CASSYLGQGSYEQYF. The CDR3 nucleotides read TGTGCCAGCAGTTACCTGGGACAGGGATCTTACGAGCAGTACTTC.

The count of this clone is one. The V and J genes are TRBV2 and TRBJ2-3; the D gene is possibly TRBD1 (6 bases). The CDR3 is made up of 20 amino acids. Germline lookup yields CDR1 SNHLY and CDR2 FYNNEI. The V end lost 6 bases, the J end lost 0 bases, and 28 bases lay between the germline ends. CDR3 sequence: CASSQGTLEGVAQSTDTQYF. Written as DNA, the CDR3 is TGTGCCAGCAGCCAAGGGACACTCGAGGGGGTGGCCCAAAGCACAGATACGCAGTATTTT.

The rearrangement uses TRBV11-2 and TRBJ2-1, with TRBD2 matching 11 bases. Looked up from germline, CDR1 is SGHAT and CDR2 is FQNNGV. V shed 7 bases, J shed 2 bases, and the junction held 4 bases outside the gene matches. There are 15 residues in the CDR3. The CDR3 region is CASTVSGGAYNEQFF. CDR3 coding DNA: TGTGCCAGCACCGTTAGCGGGGGGGCCTACAATGAGCAGTTCTTC.

The genes are TRBV10-3 and TRBJ2-1; 10 bases map to TRBD2. The germline CDR1 and CDR2 sequences are ENHRY and SYGVKD. V gave up 3 bases and J gave up 4 bases; unmatched junction bases: 0. This CDR3 region has 14 residues. The CDR3 loop is CAISEAGGYNEQFF. The CDR3 bases are TGTGCCATCAGTGAAGCGGGGGGGTACAATGAGCAGTTCTTC.

The rearrangement joins TRBV5-1 to TRBJ1-4; TRBD1 aligns across 7 bases. Germline values: CDR1 SGHRS, CDR2 YFSETQ. The CDR3 totals 16 residues. With 4 bases clipped from V and 6 bases from J, the junction kept 12 bases outside the gene matches. The CDR3 sequence is CASSLYLTGVDEKLFF. CDR3 sequence (DNA): TGCGCCAGCAGCCTCTACCTCACAGGGGTTGATGAAAAACTGTTTTTT. Drawing the rest from reference TRBV5-1 and TRBJ1-4, the complete variable domain is KAGVTQTPRYLIKTRGQQVTLSCSPISGHRSVSWYQQTPGQGLQFLFEYFSETQRNKGNFPGRFSGRQFSNSRSEMNVSTLELGDSALYLCASSLYLTGVDEKLFFGSGTQLSVL.

V is TRBV5-1 and J is TRBJ2-2; perhaps TRBD2 as D (7 bases). Trimming left V 1 base short and J 3 bases short, with 10 bases between. CDR1 and CDR2 (germline): SGHRS, YFSETQ. There are 15 residues in the CDR3. The CDR3 is CASSLTGRDTGELFF. For the CDR3, the DNA is TGCGCCAGCAGCTTGACAGGGAGGGACACCGGGGAGCTGTTTTTT.

The V and J genes are TRBV27 and TRBJ1-4, with 7 bases lining up with TRBD1. CDR1 is MNHEY, CDR2 SMNVEV, per germline (reference sequence). CDR3 length equals 14 residues. V gave up 5 bases and J gave up 7 bases; unmatched junction bases: 7. The CDR3, as DNA: TGTGCCAGCAGTAAACAGGGGCTTGGTGAAAAACTGTTTTTT. The encoded protein is CASSKQGLGEKLFF. The full variable domain, rest sourced from reference TRBV27 and TRBJ1-4, is EAQVTQNPRYLITVTGKKLTVTCSQNMNHEYMSWYRQDPGLGLRQIYYSMNVEVTDKGDVPEGYKVSRKEKRNFPLILESPSPNQTSLYFCASSKQGLGEKLFFGSGTQLSVL.

V gene TRBV24-1 combines with J gene TRBJ2-7; 8 bases match TRBD1. The trim removed 9 bases at V and 8 bases at J, leaving 14 bases unmatched. CDR1 is KGHDR and CDR2 is SFDVKD in the germline V gene. This CDR3 region has 14 residues. Here the CDR3 DNA reads TGTGCCACCGGGTCGGACAGGGAAGTCGGAAAGCAGTACTTC. It specifies CATGSDREVGKQYF.

The chain carries TRBV11-2 and TRBJ1-6; 8 nucleotides agree with TRBD1. This CDR3 region has 17 residues. Per germline, CDR1 SGHAT and CDR2 FQNNGV. V was pared by 1 base and J by 4 bases, with 6 bases of the junction left unmatched. The CDR3 DNA reads TGTGCCAGCAGCTTAGGTGGACAGGGACATTATAATTCACCCCTCCACTTT. Its translation: CASSLGGQGHYNSPLHF.

The chain joins TRBV7-2 to TRBJ1-2, with 8 positions matching TRBD1. The CDR3 has 14 residues. CDR1 and CDR2 from the germline V gene are SGHTA and FQGNSA. V shed 4 bases and J 0 bases; nucleotides not matched to a gene: 1. The CDR3 sequence: CASSWGQANYGYTF. The CDR3 nucleotides are TGTGCCAGCAGCTGGGGACAGGCTAACTATGGCTACACCTTC.

CDR3 nucleotide sequence: TGTGCCAGTAGTACAAGGACAGATCCTAGCTCTGGGGCCAACGTCCTGACTTTC. The encoded protein is CASSTRTDPSSGANVLTF. The chain employs TRBV19 and TRBJ2-6, with D perhaps TRBD1 (6 bases). The CDR3 is 18 amino acids. V lost 4 bases and J lost 0, with 16 bases in between. The germline CDR1 and CDR2 sequences are LNHDA and SQIVND (reference sequence). Together with reference TRBV19 and TRBJ2-6, the CDR3 gives the full variable domain: DGGITQSPKYLFRKEGQNVTLSCEQNLNHDAMYWYRQDPGQGLRLIYYSQIVNDFQKGDIAEGYSVSREKKESFPLTVTSAQKNPTAFYLCASSTRTDPSSGANVLTFGAGSRLTVL.

The V gene is TRBV4-3, the J gene TRBJ2-7, with 8 bases matching TRBD1. The CDR3 extends over 15 amino acids. The V gene's germline CDR1 is LGHNA and CDR2 YSLEER. V lost 0 bases, J lost 8 bases, and 9 bases stayed unmatched. The CDR3 DNA reads as TGCGCCAGCAGCCAAGACCGGCAGGGGGCGCGGAAGCAGTACTTC. It specifies CASSQDRQGARKQYF.

V usage is TRBV6-4 and J usage is TRBJ2-2; the D gene is possibly TRBD1 (6 bases). The germline V and J ends were trimmed by 6 bases and 1 base, with 9 bases remaining between them. Germline values: CDR1 MRHNA, CDR2 SNTAGT. This CDR3 comprises 14 residues. The CDR3 here is CASRTTGNTGELFF. The CDR3 bases are TGTGCCAGCAGGACGACAGGGAACACCGGGGAGCTGTTTTTT.

The chain recombines TRBV7-9 with TRBJ1-4; no definite D call. Germline lookup yields CDR1 SEHNR and CDR2 FQNEAQ (reference sequence). The CDR3 spans 14 residues. Trimming stripped 3 bases from V and 8 bases from J, with 13 bases between. The CDR3 loop is CASSFHRAGEKLFF. The CDR3 region has the DNA TGTGCCAGCAGCTTCCATCGGGCGGGGGAAAAACTGTTTTTT.

V usage is TRBV5-1 and J usage is TRBJ2-2; the match to TRBD1 covers 11 bases. CDR1 and CDR2 (germline): SGHRS, YFSETQ. This CDR3 has 15 residues. The junction had 1 base not matched to a gene; V was cut back by 0 bases and J by 6 bases. The CDR3, as DNA: TGCGCCAGCAGCTTGGCGGGACAGGGGGCCGGGGAGCTGTTTTTT. Amino acid sequence: CASSLAGQGAGELFF.

The chain is built from TRBV5-1 and TRBJ1-4, with 11 bases fitting TRBD1. This CDR3 comprises 16 residues. The germline gives CDR1 SGHRS, CDR2 YFSETQ. After removal of 0 bases from V and 7 bases from J, the junction contained 5 bases not matched to a gene. CDR3 sequence reads: CASSLGGTGGFEKLFF. CDR3 nucleotides: TGCGCCAGCAGCTTGGGTGGGACAGGGGGTTTTGAAAAACTGTTTTTT. Full variable domain (outside the CDR3, taken from reference TRBV5-1 and TRBJ1-4): KAGVTQTPRYLIKTRGQQVTLSCSPISGHRSVSWYQQTPGQGLQFLFEYFSETQRNKGNFPGRFSGRQFSNSRSEMNVSTLELGDSALYLCASSLGGTGGFEKLFFGSGTQLSVL.